The T cell receptor beta chain described here comes from a study of T cells in Graves' hyperthyroidism and ophthalmopathy. Study-level points and caveats: Model-based prediction identified ophthalmopathy a median around seven months prior to its onset.

The CDR3 runs to 14 residues. V shed 5 bases and J 3 bases; nucleotides not matched to a gene: 4. Germline V gene lookup returns CDR1 SGHTA and CDR2 FQGNSA. When ophthalmopathy did not progress within 18 months, Graves' hyperthyroidism was considered stable. Criteria for exclusion of patients were uncontrolled infection, other autoimmune disease, pregnancy or lactation. Diagnosing involved the use of clinical symptoms, serum thyroxine and TRAb, thyroid ultrasound and orbital computed tomography. Regions amplified from RNA transcripts were the TCR beta CDR3 regions. A set of HTBI primers served as the primers for a first-round RT-PCR of the TCR CDR3. TCRdb reprocessed the multiplex PCR reads with MiXCR, giving one entry per CDR3 protein. The profile shows 700,000 to 950,000 distinct CDR3 sequences, roughly 32% of them singletons. This clonotype was picked up many times. What it binds is unknown.

The source material was blood. The source of this sequence is a woman aged 40 to 50 with Graves' hyperthyroidism. The chain has TRBV7-2 and TRBJ1-1; 9 bases are a match to TRBD1. In DNA, the CDR3 is TGTGCCAGCAGCACAGGGGGCCCGGACACTGAAGCTTTCTTT. It yields the protein CASSTGGPDTEAFF.